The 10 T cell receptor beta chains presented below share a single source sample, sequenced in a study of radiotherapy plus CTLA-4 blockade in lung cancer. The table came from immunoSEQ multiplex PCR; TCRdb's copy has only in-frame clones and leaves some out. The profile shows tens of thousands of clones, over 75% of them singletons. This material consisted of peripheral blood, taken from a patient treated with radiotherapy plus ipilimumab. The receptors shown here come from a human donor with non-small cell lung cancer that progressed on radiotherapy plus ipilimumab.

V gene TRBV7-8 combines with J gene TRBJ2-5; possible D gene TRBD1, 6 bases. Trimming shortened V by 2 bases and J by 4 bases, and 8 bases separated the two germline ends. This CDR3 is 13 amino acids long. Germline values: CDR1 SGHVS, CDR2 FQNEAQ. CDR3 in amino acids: CASSLNRAETQYF. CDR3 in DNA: TGTGCCAGCAGCTTAAACAGGGCAGAGACCCAGTACTTC. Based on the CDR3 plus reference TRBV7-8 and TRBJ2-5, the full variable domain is GAGVSQSPRYKVAKRGQDVALRCDPISGHVSLFWYQQALGQGPEFLTYFQNEAQLDKSGLPSDRFFAERPEGSVSTLKIQRTQQEDSAVYLCASSLNRAETQYFGPGTRLLVL.

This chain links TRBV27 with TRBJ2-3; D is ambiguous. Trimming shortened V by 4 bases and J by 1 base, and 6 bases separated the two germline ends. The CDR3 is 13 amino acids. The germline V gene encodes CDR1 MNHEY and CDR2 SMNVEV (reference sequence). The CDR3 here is CASSSWGTDTQYF. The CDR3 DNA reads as TGTGCCAGCAGTTCCTGGGGCACAGATACGCAGTATTTT.

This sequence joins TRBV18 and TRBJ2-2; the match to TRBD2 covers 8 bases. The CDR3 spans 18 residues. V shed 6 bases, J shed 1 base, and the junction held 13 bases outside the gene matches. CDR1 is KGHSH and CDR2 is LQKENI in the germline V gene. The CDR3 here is CASSTPPQGLGNTGELFF. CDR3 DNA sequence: TGTGCCAGCTCGACACCCCCGCAGGGACTAGGGAACACCGGGGAGCTGTTTTTT.

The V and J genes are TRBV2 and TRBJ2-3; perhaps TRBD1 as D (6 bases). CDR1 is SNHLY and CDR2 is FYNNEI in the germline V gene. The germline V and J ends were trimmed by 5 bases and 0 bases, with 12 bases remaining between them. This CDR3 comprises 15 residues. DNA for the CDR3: TGTGCCAGCAGTCCTAGGACAGAGAGCACAGATACGCAGTATTTT. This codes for CASSPRTESTDTQYF.

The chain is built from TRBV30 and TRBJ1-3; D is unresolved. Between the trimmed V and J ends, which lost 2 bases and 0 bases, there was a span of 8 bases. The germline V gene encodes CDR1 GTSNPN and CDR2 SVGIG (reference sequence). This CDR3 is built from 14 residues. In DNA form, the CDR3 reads TGTGCCTGGAGTAAGAGTACCTCTGGAAACACCATATATTTT. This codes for CAWSKSTSGNTIYF.

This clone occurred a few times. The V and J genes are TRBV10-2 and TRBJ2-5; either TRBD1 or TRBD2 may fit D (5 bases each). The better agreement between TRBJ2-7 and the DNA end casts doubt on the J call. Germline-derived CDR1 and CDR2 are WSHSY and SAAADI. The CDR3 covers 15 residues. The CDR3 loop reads CASSPDGGSSYEQYF. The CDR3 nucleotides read TGCGCCAGCAGCCCAGATGGGGGTAGCTCCTACGAGCAGTACTTC.

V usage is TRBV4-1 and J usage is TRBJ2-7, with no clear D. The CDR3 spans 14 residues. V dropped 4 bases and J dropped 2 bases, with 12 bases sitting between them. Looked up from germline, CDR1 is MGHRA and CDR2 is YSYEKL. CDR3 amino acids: CASSLETGTYEQYV. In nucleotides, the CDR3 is TGCGCCAGCAGCCTAGAAACTGGGACCTACGAGCAGTACGTC.

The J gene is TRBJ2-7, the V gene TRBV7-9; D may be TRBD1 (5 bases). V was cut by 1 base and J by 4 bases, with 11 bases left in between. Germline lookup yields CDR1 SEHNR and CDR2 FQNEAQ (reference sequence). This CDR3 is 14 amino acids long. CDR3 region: CASSLGGLHYEQYV. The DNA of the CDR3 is TGTGCCAGCAGCTTAGGGGGCCTACATTACGAGCAGTACGTC.

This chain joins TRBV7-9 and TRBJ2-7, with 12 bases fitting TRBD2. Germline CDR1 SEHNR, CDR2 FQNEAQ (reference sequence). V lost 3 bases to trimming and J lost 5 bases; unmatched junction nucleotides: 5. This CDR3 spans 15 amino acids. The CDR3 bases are TGTGCCAGCAGCTTCCCGACTAGCGGGAGCGACGAGCAGTACTTC. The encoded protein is CASSFPTSGSDEQYF.

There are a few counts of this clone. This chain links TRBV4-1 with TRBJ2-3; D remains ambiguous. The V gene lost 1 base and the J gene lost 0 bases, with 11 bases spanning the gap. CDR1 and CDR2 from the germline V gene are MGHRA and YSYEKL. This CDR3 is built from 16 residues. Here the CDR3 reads CASSQVNLVSTDTQYF. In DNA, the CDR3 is TGCGCCAGCAGCCAAGTTAACCTGGTTAGCACAGATACGCAGTATTTT.